This T cell receptor (beta chain) was recovered during a study of T cells in Graves' hyperthyroidism and ophthalmopathy. Broader study findings: Using 13 V-J features, a model discriminated ophthalmopathy from stable hyperthyroidism. Blood also carried most thyroid clonotypes expanded above 0.001.

With 5 bases clipped from V and 1 base from J, the junction kept 4 bases outside the gene matches. The CDR3 extends over 14 amino acids. Germline lookup yields CDR1 SGHTA and CDR2 FQGTGA. Details on this clonotype: The antigen remains unidentified. A much larger clonotype is one base distant, so this may be a read error.

Regions amplified from RNA transcripts were the TCR beta CDR3 regions. A first-round RT-PCR of the TCR CDR3 used the HTBI primer set. One entry per CDR3 protein, called by TCRdb with MiXCR from the multiplex PCR reads. Among 450,000 to 600,000 distinct CDR3 sequences listed, less than 20% were seen once. Clinical symptoms, serum thyroxine and TRAb, thyroid ultrasound and orbital computed tomography were used for the diagnoses. The chain combines TRBV7-3 with TRBJ2-5; 7 nucleotides line up with TRBD1. This clonotype was sampled from a man in his forties with Graves' ophthalmopathy. The sample consisted of blood. DNA for the CDR3: TGTGCCAGCAGCGTAGGGGACAGCCAAGAGACCCAGTACTTC. It translates to CASSVGDSQETQYF.